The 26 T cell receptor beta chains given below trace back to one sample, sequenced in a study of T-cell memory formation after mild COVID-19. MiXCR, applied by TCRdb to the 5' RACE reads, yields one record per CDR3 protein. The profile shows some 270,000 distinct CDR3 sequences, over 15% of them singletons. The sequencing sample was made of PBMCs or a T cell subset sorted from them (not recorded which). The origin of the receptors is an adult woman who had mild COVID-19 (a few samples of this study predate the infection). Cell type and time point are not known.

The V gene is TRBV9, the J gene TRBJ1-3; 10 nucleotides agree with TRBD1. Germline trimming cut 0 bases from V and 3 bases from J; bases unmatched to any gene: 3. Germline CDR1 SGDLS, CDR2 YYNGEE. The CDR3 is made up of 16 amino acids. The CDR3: CASSVEGTGVGNTIYF. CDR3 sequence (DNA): TGTGCCAGCAGCGTAGAGGGGACAGGGGTTGGAAACACCATATATTTT.

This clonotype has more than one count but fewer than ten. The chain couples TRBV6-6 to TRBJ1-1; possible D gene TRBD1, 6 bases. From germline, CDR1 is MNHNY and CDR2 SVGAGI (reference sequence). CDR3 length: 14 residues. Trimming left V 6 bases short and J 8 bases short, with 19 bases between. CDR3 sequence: CASSRGTGFREAFF. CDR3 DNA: TGTGCCAGCAGCAGGGGTACAGGGTTCCGGGAAGCTTTCTTT.

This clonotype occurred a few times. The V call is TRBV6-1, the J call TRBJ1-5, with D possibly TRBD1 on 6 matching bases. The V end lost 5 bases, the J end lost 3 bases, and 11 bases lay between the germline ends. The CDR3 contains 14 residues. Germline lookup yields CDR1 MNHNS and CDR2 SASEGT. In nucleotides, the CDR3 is TGTGCCAGCAGTCCTAGACAGGACAATCAGCCCCAGCATTTT. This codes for CASSPRQDNQPQHF.

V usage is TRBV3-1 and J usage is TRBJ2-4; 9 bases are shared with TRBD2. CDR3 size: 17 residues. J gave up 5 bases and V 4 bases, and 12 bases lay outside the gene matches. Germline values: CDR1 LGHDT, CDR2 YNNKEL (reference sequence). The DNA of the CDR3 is TGTGCCAGCAGCCGACTAGCGGACATCTCTAGCCAAAACATTCAGTACTTC. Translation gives CASSRLADISSQNIQYF.

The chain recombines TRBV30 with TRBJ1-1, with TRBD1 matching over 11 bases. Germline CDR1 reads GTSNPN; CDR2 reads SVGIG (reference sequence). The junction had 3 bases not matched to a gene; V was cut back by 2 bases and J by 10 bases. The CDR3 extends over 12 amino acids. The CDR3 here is CAWSTGTGGAFF. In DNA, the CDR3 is TGTGCCTGGAGTACCGGGACAGGGGGAGCTTTCTTT. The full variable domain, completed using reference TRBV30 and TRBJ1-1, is SQTIHQWPATLVQPVGSPLSLECTVEGTSNPNLYWYRQAAGRGLQLLFYSVGIGQISSEVPQNLSASRPQDRQFILSSKKLLLSDSGFYLCAWSTGTGGAFFGQGTRLTVV.

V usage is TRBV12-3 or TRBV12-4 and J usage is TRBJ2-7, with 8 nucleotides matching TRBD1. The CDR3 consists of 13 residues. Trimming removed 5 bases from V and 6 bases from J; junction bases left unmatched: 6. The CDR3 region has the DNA TGTGCCAGCAGTATACCTACAGGGGGCGAGCAGTACTTC. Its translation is CASSIPTGGEQYF.

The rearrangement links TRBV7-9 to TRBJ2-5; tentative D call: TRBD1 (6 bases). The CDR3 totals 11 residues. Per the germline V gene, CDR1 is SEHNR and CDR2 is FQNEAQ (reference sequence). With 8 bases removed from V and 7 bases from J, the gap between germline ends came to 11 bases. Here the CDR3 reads CASQGYGTQYF. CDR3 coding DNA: TGTGCCAGCCAGGGGTACGGGACCCAGTACTTC.

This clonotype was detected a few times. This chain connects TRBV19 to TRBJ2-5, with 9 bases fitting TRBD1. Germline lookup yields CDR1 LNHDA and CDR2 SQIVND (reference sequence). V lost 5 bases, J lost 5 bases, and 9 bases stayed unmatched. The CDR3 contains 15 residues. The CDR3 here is CASSHRQGVVETQYF. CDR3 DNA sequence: TGTGCCAGTAGTCATCGACAGGGGGTCGTCGAGACCCAGTACTTC.

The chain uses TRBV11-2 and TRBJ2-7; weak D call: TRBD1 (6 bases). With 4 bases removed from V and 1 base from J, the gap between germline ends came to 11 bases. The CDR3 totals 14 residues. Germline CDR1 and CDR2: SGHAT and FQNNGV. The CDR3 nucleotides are TGTGCCAGCAGCTCCCTCACAGGGTCCTACGAGCAGTACTTC. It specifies CASSSLTGSYEQYF.

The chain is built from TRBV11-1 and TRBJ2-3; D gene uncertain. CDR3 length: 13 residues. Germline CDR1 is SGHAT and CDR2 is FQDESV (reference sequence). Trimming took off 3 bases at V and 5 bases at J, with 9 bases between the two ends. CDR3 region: CASSFDGQDTQYF. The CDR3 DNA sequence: TGTGCCAGCAGCTTCGACGGTCAAGATACGCAGTATTTT.

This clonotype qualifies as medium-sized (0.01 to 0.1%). As DNA, the CDR3 is TGTGCCACCAGTGATCCAGCGGGGGAGACCCAGTACTTC. Translation gives CATSDPAGETQYF. The rearrangement uses TRBV24-1 and TRBJ2-5; 7 nucleotides line up with TRBD2. J gave up 5 bases and V 3 bases, and 2 bases lay outside the gene matches. The germline gives CDR1 KGHDR, CDR2 SFDVKD. This CDR3 is built from 13 residues.

The CDR3 loop is CSARVITSTDTQYF. The CDR3 DNA sequence: TGCAGTGCTAGAGTCATCACTAGCACAGATACGCAGTATTTT. The chain joins TRBV20-1 to TRBJ2-3; no clear D gene. Trimming removed 1 base at V and 0 bases at J, with 8 bases between. Germline V gene data show CDR1 as DFQATT and CDR2 as SNEGSKA (reference sequence). This CDR3 has 14 residues.

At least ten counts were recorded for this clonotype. CDR3 amino acids: CASSLWGDRGSSGANVLTF. For the CDR3, the DNA is TGTGCCAGCAGTTTATGGGGGGACAGGGGCTCCTCTGGGGCCAACGTCCTGACTTTC. The chain links TRBV12-3 or TRBV12-4 to TRBJ2-6, with 10 bases that match TRBD1. V gave up 2 bases and J gave up 0 bases; unmatched junction bases: 7. CDR3 size: 19 residues.

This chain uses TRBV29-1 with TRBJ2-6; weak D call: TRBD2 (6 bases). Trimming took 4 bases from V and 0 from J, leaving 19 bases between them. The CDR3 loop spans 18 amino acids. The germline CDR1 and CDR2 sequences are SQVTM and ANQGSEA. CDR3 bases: TGCAGCGTTGCGTTTATGGGGGGTAAAACCTCTGGGGCCAACGTCCTGACTTTC. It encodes CSVAFMGGKTSGANVLTF.

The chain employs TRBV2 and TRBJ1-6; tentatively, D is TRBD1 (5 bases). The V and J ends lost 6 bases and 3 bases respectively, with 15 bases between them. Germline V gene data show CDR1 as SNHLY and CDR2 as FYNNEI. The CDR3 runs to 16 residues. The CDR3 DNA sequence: TGTGCCAGCAGCGCCGACAGAGACCTCTATAATTCACCCCTCCACTTT. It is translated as CASSADRDLYNSPLHF.

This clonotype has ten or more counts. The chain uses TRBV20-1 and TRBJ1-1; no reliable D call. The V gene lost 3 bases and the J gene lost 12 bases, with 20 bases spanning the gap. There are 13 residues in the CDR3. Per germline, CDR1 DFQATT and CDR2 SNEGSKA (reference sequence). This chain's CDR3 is CSASSPGREATFF. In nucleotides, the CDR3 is TGCAGTGCTAGTAGTCCCGGGCGGGAGGCAACTTTCTTT.

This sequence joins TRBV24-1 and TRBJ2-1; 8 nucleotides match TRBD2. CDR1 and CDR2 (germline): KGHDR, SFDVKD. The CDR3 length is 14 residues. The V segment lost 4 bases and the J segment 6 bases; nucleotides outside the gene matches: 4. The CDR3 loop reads CATSESGSTNEQFF. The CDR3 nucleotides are TGTGCCACCAGTGAAAGCGGGAGTACCAATGAGCAGTTCTTC.

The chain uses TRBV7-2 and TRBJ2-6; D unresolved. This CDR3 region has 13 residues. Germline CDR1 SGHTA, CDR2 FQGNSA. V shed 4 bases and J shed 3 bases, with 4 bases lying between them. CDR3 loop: CASSSFGANVLTF. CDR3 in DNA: TGTGCCAGCAGCTCTTTTGGGGCCAACGTCCTGACTTTC. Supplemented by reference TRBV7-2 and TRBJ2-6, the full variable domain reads GAGVSQSPSNKVTEKGKDVELRCDPISGHTALYWYRQSLGQGLEFLIYFQGNSAPDKSGLPSDRFSAERTGGSVSTLTIQRTQQEDSAVYLCASSSFGANVLTFGAGSRLTVL.

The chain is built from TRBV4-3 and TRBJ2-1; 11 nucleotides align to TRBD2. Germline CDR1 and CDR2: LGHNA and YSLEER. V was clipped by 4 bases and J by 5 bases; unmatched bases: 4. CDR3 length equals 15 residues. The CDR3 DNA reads TGCGCCAGCAGCCTAGAGGGACTAGCGGACAATGAGCAGTTCTTC. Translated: CASSLEGLADNEQFF.

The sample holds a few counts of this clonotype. The CDR3 is CSVRTSGEQFF. The CDR3 nucleotides are TGCAGCGTGAGGACTAGCGGGGAGCAGTTCTTC. The V gene is TRBV29-1, the J gene TRBJ2-1; 11 bases fit TRBD2. The germline CDR1 and CDR2 sequences are SQVTM and ANQGSEA. This CDR3 is 11 amino acids long. V dropped 6 bases and J dropped 10; count of bases not matched to a gene: 2.

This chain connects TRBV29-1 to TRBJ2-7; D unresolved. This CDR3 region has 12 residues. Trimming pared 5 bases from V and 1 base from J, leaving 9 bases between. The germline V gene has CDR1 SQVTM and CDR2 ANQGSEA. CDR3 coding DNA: TGCAGCGTTTCTCCGAGTTCCTACGAGCAGTACTTC. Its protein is CSVSPSSYEQYF.

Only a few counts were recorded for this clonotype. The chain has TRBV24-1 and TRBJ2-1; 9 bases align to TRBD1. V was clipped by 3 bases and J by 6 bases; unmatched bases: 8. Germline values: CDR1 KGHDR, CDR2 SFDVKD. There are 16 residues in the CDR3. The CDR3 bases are TGTGCCACCAGTGATCCGGGACAGGGCGTCATCAATGAGCAGTTCTTC. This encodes CATSDPGQGVINEQFF.

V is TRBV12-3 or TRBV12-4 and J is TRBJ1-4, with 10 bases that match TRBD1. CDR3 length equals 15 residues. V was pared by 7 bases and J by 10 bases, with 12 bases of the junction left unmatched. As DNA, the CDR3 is TGTGCCAGCAACAAGGCCGGGACAGGGGAGGTAAAACTGTTTTTT. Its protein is CASNKAGTGEVKLFF.

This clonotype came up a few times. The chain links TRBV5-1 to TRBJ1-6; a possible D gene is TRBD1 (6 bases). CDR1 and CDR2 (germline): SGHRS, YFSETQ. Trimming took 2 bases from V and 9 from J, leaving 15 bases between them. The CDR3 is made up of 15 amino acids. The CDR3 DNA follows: TGCGCCAGCAGCTTACCAACAGGGACTGGTTCACCCCTCCACTTT. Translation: CASSLPTGTGSPLHF. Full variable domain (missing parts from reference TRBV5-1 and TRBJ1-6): KAGVTQTPRYLIKTRGQQVTLSCSPISGHRSVSWYQQTPGQGLQFLFEYFSETQRNKGNFPGRFSGRQFSNSRSEMNVSTLELGDSALYLCASSLPTGTGSPLHFGNGTRLTVT.

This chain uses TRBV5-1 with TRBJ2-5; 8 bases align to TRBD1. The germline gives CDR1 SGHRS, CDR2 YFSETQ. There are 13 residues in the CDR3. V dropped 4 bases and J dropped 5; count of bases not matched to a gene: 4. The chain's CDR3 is CASSGQGTETQYF. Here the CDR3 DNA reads TGCGCCAGCAGCGGACAGGGCACGGAGACCCAGTACTTC.

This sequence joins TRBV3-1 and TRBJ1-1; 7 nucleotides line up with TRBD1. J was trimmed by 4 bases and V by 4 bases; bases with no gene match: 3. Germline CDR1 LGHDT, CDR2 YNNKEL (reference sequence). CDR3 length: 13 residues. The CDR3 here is CASSPGGSTEAFF. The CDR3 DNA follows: TGTGCCAGCAGCCCAGGGGGGAGCACTGAAGCTTTCTTT.